These 21 T cell receptor beta chains originate from one sample sequenced in a study of blood T cell repertoires in COVID-19. Sequenced by immunoSEQ multiplex PCR; TCRdb stores in-frame clones only, minus some. The sample holds roughly 32,000 clones, 91% seen once. Specimen: peripheral blood. The receptors shown here come from a man aged 55 to 70 with acute or convalescent COVID-19.

This clone was seen just once. The chain combines TRBV6-5 with TRBJ2-1; 11 bases map to TRBD2. Germline V gene lookup returns CDR1 MNHEY and CDR2 SVGAGI. After removal of 5 bases from V and 6 bases from J, the junction contained 6 bases not matched to a gene. The CDR3 spans 15 residues. The CDR3 loop is CASSLAGGKSNEQFF. The DNA of the CDR3 is TGTGCCAGCAGTCTAGCGGGAGGTAAGAGCAATGAGCAGTTCTTC.

The chain carries TRBV6-2 or TRBV6-3 and TRBJ1-5; D might be TRBD1 (6 bases). CDR1 is MNHEY and CDR2 is SVGEGT in the germline V gene. The CDR3 has 16 residues. V lost 4 bases and J lost 7, with 20 bases in between. CDR3 coding DNA: TGTGCCAGCAGTTTCCCATCTCAGGGGTCATGGCAGCCCCAGCATTTT. This codes for CASSFPSQGSWQPQHF.

The chain is built from TRBV6-5 and TRBJ2-7; 11 bases match TRBD2. Per the germline V gene, CDR1 is MNHEY and CDR2 is SVGAGI. This CDR3 has 15 amino acids. V dropped 6 bases and J dropped 1; count of bases not matched to a gene: 5. The CDR3 is CASSRTSGGSYEQYF. CDR3 DNA: TGTGCCAGCAGCCGAACTAGCGGGGGTTCCTACGAGCAGTACTTC.

The chain combines TRBV6-6 with TRBJ1-2; 9 positions match TRBD1. The V segment lost 5 bases and the J segment 7 bases; nucleotides outside the gene matches: 14. Per the germline V gene, CDR1 is MNHNY and CDR2 is SVGAGI (reference sequence). There are 16 residues in the CDR3. CDR3 in DNA: TGTGCCAGCAGTCAGGGACAGGGAGACATAGTGGGTGGCTACACCTTC. The encoded protein is CASSQGQGDIVGGYTF.

V gene TRBV5-4 combines with J gene TRBJ2-7; the D gene is possibly TRBD1 (5 bases). Trimming cost V 2 bases and J 7 bases, with 16 bases left between them. In germline, CDR1 is SGHNT, CDR2 YYREEE (reference sequence). This CDR3 comprises 14 residues. The CDR3 DNA reads as TGTGCCAGCAGCTTTGGGGCAACATCGGAAGAGCAGTACGTC. Translated: CASSFGATSEEQYV.

This sequence joins TRBV18 and TRBJ1-5; D unclear. V was pared by 3 bases and J by 0 bases, with 12 bases between. The CDR3 has 16 residues. Germline V gene data show CDR1 as KGHSH and CDR2 as LQKENI. This chain's CDR3 is CASSPSGGYSNQPQHF. The CDR3 DNA reads TGTGCCAGCTCACCGAGCGGCGGGTATAGCAATCAGCCCCAGCATTTT.

The chain employs TRBV25-1 and TRBJ2-2; D is uncertain. This CDR3 has 13 residues. Germline CDR1 is MGHDK and CDR2 is SYGVNS. The germline V and J ends were trimmed by 8 bases and 0 bases, with 7 bases remaining between them. The CDR3 sequence is CASSATNTGELFF. The CDR3, as DNA: TGTGCCAGCTCCGCTACGAACACCGGGGAGCTGTTTTTT.

The chain combines TRBV27 with TRBJ2-2; the D gene is possibly TRBD2 (5 bases). Germline V CDR1 and CDR2: MNHEY, SMNVEV (reference sequence). There are 15 residues in the CDR3. V was shortened by 1 base and J by 4 bases, with 10 bases between the two germline ends. The CDR3 reads CASSLFPSPTGELFF. The CDR3 DNA is TGTGCCAGCAGTTTATTTCCTAGCCCCACCGGGGAGCTGTTTTTT.

The V call is TRBV10-3, the J call TRBJ1-6; 8 bases map to TRBD1. The CDR3 totals 16 residues. Germline CDR1 and CDR2: ENHRY and SYGVKD. V trimming: 6 bases; J trimming: 6 bases; junction bases outside the gene matches: 10. The CDR3 loop reads CAIRGTGGSLNSPLHF. The CDR3 DNA reads TGTGCCATCAGGGGGACAGGCGGATCCCTTAATTCACCCCTCCACTTT.

By share, this clone counts as medium-sized. The rearrangement uses TRBV6-1 and TRBJ2-7; the D is unclear. Looked up from germline, CDR1 is MNHNS and CDR2 is SASEGT. Trimming took 3 bases from V and 5 from J, leaving 8 bases between them. This CDR3 is built from 12 residues. The CDR3: CASSDLGHEQYF. CDR3 coding DNA: TGTGCCAGCAGTGACCTCGGTCACGAGCAGTACTTC.

The chain employs TRBV25-1 and TRBJ2-5; D not certain. This CDR3 contains 16 residues. V was shortened by 1 base and J by 1 base, with 13 bases between the two germline ends. Germline loops: CDR1 MGHDK, CDR2 SYGVNS. CDR3 sequence: CASSEWSPFFQETQYF. Written as DNA, the CDR3 is TGTGCCAGCAGTGAATGGAGTCCGTTCTTCCAAGAGACCCAGTACTTC.

This clone has a handful of counts. The sample contains more than one DNA sequence encoding this CDR3. The chain carries TRBV4-2 and TRBJ2-7, with 8 bases lining up with TRBD1. Germline V gene lookup returns CDR1 LGHNA and CDR2 YNFKEQ. This CDR3 contains 15 residues. The J segment lost 2 bases and the V segment lost 1 base, leaving 4 bases of the junction unmatched. CDR3 in amino acids: CASSQAGQGPYEQYF. The CDR3 region has the DNA TGTGCCAGCAGCCAAGCAGGACAGGGTCCCTACGAGCAGTACTTC.

The chain uses TRBV7-9 and TRBJ2-7; TRBD1 matches 12 bases. CDR3 length: 15 amino acids. V was pared by 2 bases and J by 5 bases, with 4 bases of the junction left unmatched. Germline loops: CDR1 SEHNR, CDR2 FQNEAQ (reference sequence). Here the CDR3 reads CASSLTGTGGDEQYF. The DNA for the CDR3 is TGTGCCAGCAGCTTAACCGGGACAGGGGGCGACGAGCAGTACTTC.

The V call is TRBV27, the J call TRBJ1-6; 7 nucleotides align to TRBD1. Trimming cost V 6 bases and J 8 bases; bases outside gene matches: 7. The CDR3 is 14 residues long. Germline loops: CDR1 MNHEY, CDR2 SMNVEV (reference sequence). For the CDR3, the DNA is TGTGCCAGCAGACGACAGGGCTGGGATTCACCCCTCCACTTT. Translating it yields CASRRQGWDSPLHF.

The V gene is TRBV7-9, the J gene TRBJ1-2, with D perhaps matching TRBD1 (6 bases). The CDR3 contains 15 residues. V was clipped by 2 bases and J by 7 bases, with 17 bases between them. Germline V gives CDR1 SEHNR, CDR2 FQNEAQ (reference sequence). CDR3 DNA: TGTGCCAGCAGCTTATTTGACAGGCCCCCCGGTGGCTACACCTTC. Protein product: CASSLFDRPPGGYTF.

The chain recombines TRBV6-5 with TRBJ2-3; D is perhaps TRBD2 (6 bases). There are 15 residues in the CDR3. The germline gives CDR1 MNHEY, CDR2 SVGAGI. Trimming stripped 0 bases from V and 8 bases from J, with 15 bases between. The CDR3: CASSYSWSGRRTQYF. CDR3 DNA: TGTGCCAGCAGTTACTCGTGGAGTGGGAGGCGTACGCAGTATTTT.

This chain links TRBV6-2 or TRBV6-3 with TRBJ2-5; 11 nucleotides match TRBD2. The germline CDR1 and CDR2 sequences are MNHEY and SVGEGT. The V and J ends lost 4 bases and 5 bases, in that order; junction bases with no gene match: 9. The CDR3 sequence is 16 residues long. This chain's CDR3 is CASSSLTSGRGETQYF. For the CDR3, the DNA is TGTGCCAGCAGTTCCTTAACTAGCGGGAGAGGTGAGACCCAGTACTTC.

The rearrangement links TRBV11-3 to TRBJ1-5; TRBD1 matches at 7 bases. The CDR3 loop spans 14 amino acids. The germline V gene encodes CDR1 SGHNT and CDR2 YENEEA. With 0 bases clipped from V and 6 bases from J, the junction kept 2 bases outside the gene matches. The CDR3: CASSLDNRGQPQHF. In DNA, the CDR3 is TGTGCCAGCAGCTTAGACAACAGGGGTCAGCCCCAGCATTTT.

V usage is TRBV19 and J usage is TRBJ2-1, with D unresolved. Trimming removed 7 bases at V and 0 bases at J, with 13 bases between. The CDR3 loop spans 15 amino acids. Looked up from germline, CDR1 is LNHDA and CDR2 is SQIVND (reference sequence). CDR3 bases: TGTGCCAGTAAAGCAAGCGTCAACTCCTACAATGAGCAGTTCTTC. Translating it yields CASKASVNSYNEQFF.

The sample holds one count of this clone. As DNA, the CDR3 is TGTGCCAGCAGTTTCGGCAGAGGATACGAGCAGTACTTC. It encodes CASSFGRGYEQYF. The chain links TRBV12-3 or TRBV12-4 to TRBJ2-7; D not resolved. Between the trimmed V and J ends, which lost 3 bases and 4 bases, there was a span of 10 bases. The CDR3 contains 13 residues.

The chain joins TRBV7-6 to TRBJ2-1; 7 bases map to TRBD2. The V segment lost 7 bases and the J segment 2 bases; nucleotides outside the gene matches: 5. Germline loops: CDR1 SGHVS, CDR2 FNYEAQ. The CDR3 spans 14 residues. CDR3 nucleotides: TGTGCCAGCAACTGGGGGGGTCCCTACAATGAGCAGTTCTTC. This codes for CASNWGGPYNEQFF.